These T cell receptor beta chains were read from a single sample in a study of blood T cell repertoires in COVID-19. The assay was immunoSEQ multiplex PCR, and TCRdb's table has in-frame clones only and misses some. The sample records 80,000 to 100,000 clones, over 70% being singletons. The sequenced material came from peripheral blood. Receptors were obtained from a man between 60 and 75 years old with acute or convalescent COVID-19. CDR3s include the opening cysteine and the closing phenylalanine or tryptophan. Fields, in order: V gene, clone size, D gene, J gene, CDR3 protein, CDR3 DNA. D genes are given only for firm matches. Clone size is not always given. Where it is, it says once, few, many or a class for expanded clones.

TRBV30	once	.	TRBJ1-1	CAWNAGSNTEAFF	TGTGCCTGGAATGCAGGGTCGAATACTGAAGCTTTCTTT
TRBV7-2	.	TRBD2	TRBJ2-7	CASSIGLAGSYEQYF	TGTGCCAGCAGCATAGGACTAGCGGGATCCTACGAGCAGTACTTC
TRBV5-4	.	.	TRBJ2-1	CASSLAGVVYNEQFF	TGTGCCAGCAGCTTGGCAGGGGTTGTCTACAATGAGCAGTTCTTC
TRBV5-4	.	.	TRBJ2-3	CASSLELASPDTQYF	TGTGCCAGCAGCTTGGAACTAGCTTCCCCAGATACGCAGTATTTT
TRBV7-9	.	TRBD1	TRBJ2-7	CASSPDRGLVYEQYF	TGTGCCAGCAGCCCAGACAGGGGGCTCGTCTACGAGCAGTACTTC
TRBV3-1/TRBV3-2	.	TRBD2	TRBJ2-3	CASSPLAGGTDTQYF	TGTGCCAGCAGCCCCCTAGCGGGGGGCACAGATACGCAGTATTTT
TRBV6-5	.	.	TRBJ2-7	CASSIQGSYEQYF	TGTGCCAGCAGTATACAGGGTTCCTACGAGCAGTACTTC
TRBV4-1	.	.	TRBJ1-5	CASSPTMGSNQPQHF	TGCGCCAGCAGCCCTACTATGGGTAGCAATCAGCCCCAGCATTTT
TRBV18	.	.	TRBJ2-7	CASSPRPGDYEQYF	TGTGCCAGCTCACCACGGCCGGGAGACTACGAGCAGTACTTC
TRBV10-3	once	TRBD1	TRBJ1-2	CAISAHRDRDYYGYTF	TGTGCCATCAGTGCCCACCGGGACAGGGACTACTATGGCTACACCTTC
TRBV4-3	.	TRBD2	TRBJ2-7	CASSQDTSGGASSYEQYF	TGCGCCAGCAGCCAAGATACTAGCGGGGGGGCTAGCTCCTACGAGCAGTACTTC
TRBV25-1	.	.	TRBJ2-3	CASRQVDTQYF	TGTGCCAGCAGACAGGTAGATACGCAGTATTTT
TRBV27	.	.	TRBJ2-7	CASSFLPTGEPGDEQYF	TGTGCCAGCAGTTTCTTACCCACTGGAGAACCGGGGGACGAGCAGTACTTC
TRBV27	.	.	TRBJ2-3	CASSFSPGPSPTDTQYF	TGTGCCAGCAGTTTTTCCCCTGGGCCGTCACCCACAGATACGCAGTATTTT
TRBV10-2	.	TRBD1	TRBJ1-2	CASSPGTGYGYTF	TGCGCCAGCAGTCCCGGGACAGGTTATGGCTACACCTTC
TRBV28	.	TRBD1	TRBJ1-1	CASSFGTVRTEAFF	TGTGCCAGCAGTTTCGGGACAGTGAGAACTGAAGCTTTCTTT
TRBV9	.	TRBD1	TRBJ2-5	CASSTWTGGQETQYF	TGTGCCAGCAGCACCTGGACAGGGGGCCAAGAGACCCAGTACTTC
TRBV5-6	.	.	TRBJ1-1	CASSSPIPPRVNTEAFF	TGTGCCAGCAGCTCGCCCATCCCTCCCCGGGTGAACACTGAAGCTTTCTTT
TRBV25-1	few	TRBD1	TRBJ1-2	CASSEASTGTGSYGYTF	TGTGCCAGCAGTGAAGCTTCGACCGGGACAGGGAGCTATGGCTACACCTTC
TRBV27	.	TRBD1	TRBJ2-7	CASSKTGGGNEQYF	TGTGCCAGCAGTAAGACAGGGGGAGGGAACGAGCAGTACTTC
TRBV27	.	TRBD1	TRBJ2-7	CASSHNSGGIEQYF	TGTGCCAGCAGCCATAACTCAGGGGGTATCGAGCAGTACTTC
TRBV7-2	few	TRBD1	TRBJ1-2	CASSLTGETGYTF	TGTGCCAGCAGCTTAACAGGGGAAACTGGCTACACCTTC
TRBV5-1	.	.	TRBJ2-2	CASSFAGTQNTGELFF	TGCGCCAGCAGCTTCGCCGGGACACAGAACACCGGGGAGCTGTTTTTT
TRBV7-9	.	TRBD1	TRBJ1-5	CASSFGTELNQPQHF	TGTGCCAGCAGCTTTGGGACAGAGCTAAATCAGCCCCAGCATTTT